This section outlines one T cell receptor (beta chain) sequence together with its context. Its matching antigen is unknown. This sample was taken from a study of cytotoxic CD8 clonotypes in ibrutinib-treated CLL. Whole-study findings and limits: Public clonotypes were rare and shrank or held steady on treatment. Clonality rose at ibrutinib response, held steady in sustained remission, and fell toward baseline at progression.

Sequenced by immunoSEQ multiplex PCR; TCRdb stores in-frame clones only, minus some. The sample holds 50,000 or so clones, 75% to 90% seen once. Source: PBMCs, taken after 24 months of ibrutinib treatment. The clonotype was recovered from a human donor with chronic lymphocytic leukemia.

CDR3 in amino acids: CASIAGGKGEQFF. DNA of the CDR3: TGTGCCAGCATCGCGGGAGGTAAGGGTGAGCAGTTCTTC. The genes are TRBV28 and TRBJ2-1, with 8 bases that match TRBD2. The germline CDR1 and CDR2 sequences are MDHEN and SYDVKM. Unmatched junction bases numbered 8, after V lost 7 bases and J lost 9 bases. The CDR3 consists of 13 residues.